The rows below give T cell receptor beta chains drawn from one sample of a study of T-cell memory formation after mild COVID-19. Each CDR3 protein gets one entry after TCRdb re-called the 5' RACE reads with MiXCR. This table has about 270,000 distinct CDR3 sequences, around 17% appearing once. Input material: PBMCs or a T cell subset sorted from them (not recorded which). The receptors come from a young man who had mild COVID-19 (a few samples of this study predate the infection). Cell type and time point are not known. Each CDR3 is given with its conserved first and last residue. Fields, in order: V gene, clone size, D gene, J gene, CDR3 DNA, CDR3 protein. D genes are given only for firm matches. Where a row states a size, it is once, few, many or the class of an expanded clone; other rows omit it.

v_gene: TRBV11-2
abundance: .
d_gene: .
j_gene: TRBJ2-1
CDR3nt: TGTGCCAGCAGCTTAGAAGGGCGACTACCTCGGTCTGAGCAGTTCTTC
CDR3aa: CASSLEGRLPRSEQFF

v_gene: TRBV6-1
abundance: few
d_gene: .
j_gene: TRBJ2-7
CDR3nt: TGTGCCAGCAGTGAATACGAGCAGTACTTC
CDR3aa: CASSEYEQYF

v_gene: TRBV12-3/TRBV12-4
abundance: once
d_gene: TRBD2
j_gene: TRBJ2-1
CDR3nt: TGTGCCAGCAGAGCGGGACTAGCGGGGGTGGGTGAGCAGTTCTTC
CDR3aa: CASRAGLAGVGEQFF

v_gene: TRBV7-9
abundance: few
d_gene: TRBD2
j_gene: TRBJ2-4
CDR3nt: TGTGCCAGCAGTCAGCCGGGACTAGAAAAAAACATTCAGTACTTC
CDR3aa: CASSQPGLEKNIQYF

v_gene: TRBV5-1
abundance: many
d_gene: .
j_gene: TRBJ2-1
CDR3nt: TGCGCCAGCAGCGGATCAGGGGACGAGCAGTTCTTC
CDR3aa: CASSGSGDEQFF

v_gene: TRBV4-3
abundance: few
d_gene: .
j_gene: TRBJ1-5
CDR3nt: TGCGCCAGCAGCCAAGACAGGTTTAGCAATCAGCCCCAGCATTTT
CDR3aa: CASSQDRFSNQPQHF

v_gene: TRBV14
abundance: few
d_gene: .
j_gene: TRBJ1-6
CDR3nt: TGTGCCAGCAGCCAAGGGGTCGGGATTAGGTCACCCCTCCACTTT
CDR3aa: CASSQGVGIRSPLHF

v_gene: TRBV4-1
abundance: .
d_gene: .
j_gene: TRBJ2-7
CDR3nt: TGCGCCAGCAGCCAAGACGCCGACTCCTACGAGCAGTACTTC
CDR3aa: CASSQDADSYEQYF

v_gene: TRBV11-2
abundance: many
d_gene: TRBD1
j_gene: TRBJ2-1
CDR3nt: TGTGCCAGCAGCTTGGACAGGGCGCGGCAGTTCTTC
CDR3aa: CASSLDRARQFF

v_gene: TRBV27
abundance: .
d_gene: .
j_gene: TRBJ1-2
CDR3nt: TGTGCCAGCAGAGGAAGGCCGGACAGAAACTATGGCTACACCTTC
CDR3aa: CASRGRPDRNYGYTF

v_gene: TRBV18
abundance: .
d_gene: .
j_gene: TRBJ2-5
CDR3nt: TGTGCCAGCTCACCATCAGGGTCAGCGGAGACCCAGTACTTC
CDR3aa: CASSPSGSAETQYF